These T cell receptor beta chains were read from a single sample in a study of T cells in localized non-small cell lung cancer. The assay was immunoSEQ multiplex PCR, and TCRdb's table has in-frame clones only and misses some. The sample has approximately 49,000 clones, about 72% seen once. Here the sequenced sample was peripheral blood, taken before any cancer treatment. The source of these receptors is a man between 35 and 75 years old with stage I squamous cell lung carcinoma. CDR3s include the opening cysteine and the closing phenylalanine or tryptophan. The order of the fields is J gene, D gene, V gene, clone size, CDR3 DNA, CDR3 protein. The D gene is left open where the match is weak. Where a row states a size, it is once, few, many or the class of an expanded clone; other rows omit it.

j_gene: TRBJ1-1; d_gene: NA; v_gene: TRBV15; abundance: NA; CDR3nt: TGTGCCACCAGCTCCCCCTCACGGACAGTTGAAGCTTTCTTT; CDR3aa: CATSSPSRTVEAFF
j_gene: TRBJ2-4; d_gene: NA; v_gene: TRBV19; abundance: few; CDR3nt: TGTGCCAGTAGTATCCCGGCAGGGGCCCTAAACATTCAGTACTTC; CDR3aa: CASSIPAGALNIQYF
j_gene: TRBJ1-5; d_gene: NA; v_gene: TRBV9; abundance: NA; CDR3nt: TGTGCCAGCAGCGTCGGTAATAGCAATCAGCCCCAGCATTTT; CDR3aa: CASSVGNSNQPQHF
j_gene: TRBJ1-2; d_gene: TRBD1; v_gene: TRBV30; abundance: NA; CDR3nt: TGTGCCTGGAGTGGGGTTTCAGGGGGAATAGGCTACACCTTC; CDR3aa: CAWSGVSGGIGYTF
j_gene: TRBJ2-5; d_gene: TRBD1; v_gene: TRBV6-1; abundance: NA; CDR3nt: TGTGCCAGCAGTGGGGGGACAGGGTTCGGTGGGGAGACCCAGTACTTC; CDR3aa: CASSGGTGFGGETQYF
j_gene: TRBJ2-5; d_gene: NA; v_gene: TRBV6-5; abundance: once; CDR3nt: TGTGCCAGCAGTTACGCGCGGGAGACCCAGTACTTC; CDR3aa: CASSYARETQYF
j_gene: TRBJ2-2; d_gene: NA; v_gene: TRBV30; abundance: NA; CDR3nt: TGTGCCTGGAGTGTTATGGTAGCTGGCGGGGAGCTGTTTTTT; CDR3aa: CAWSVMVAGGELFF
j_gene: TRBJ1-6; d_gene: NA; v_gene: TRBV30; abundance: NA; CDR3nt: TGTGCCTGGAGATCCCTCCCCCAGGGTTCACCCCTCCACTTT; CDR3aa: CAWRSLPQGSPLHF
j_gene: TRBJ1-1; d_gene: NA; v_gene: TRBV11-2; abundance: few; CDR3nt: TGTGCCAGCAGCTTAAGGGGTAACACTGAAGCTTTCTTT; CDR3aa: CASSLRGNTEAFF
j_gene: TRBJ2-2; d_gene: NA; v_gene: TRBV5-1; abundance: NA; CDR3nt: TGCGCCAGCAGCTTCACAGGGAGCGGGGAGCTGTTTTTT; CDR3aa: CASSFTGSGELFF
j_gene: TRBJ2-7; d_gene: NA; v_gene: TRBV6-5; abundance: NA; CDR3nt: TGTGCCAGCAGTTACTCGCGGTACTCCTACGAGCAGTACTTC; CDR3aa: CASSYSRYSYEQYF
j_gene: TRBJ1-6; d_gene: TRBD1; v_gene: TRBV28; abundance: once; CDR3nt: TGTGCCAGCCGACAGGGGGCGCAGGGGAATTCACCCCTCCACTTT; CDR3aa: CASRQGAQGNSPLHF
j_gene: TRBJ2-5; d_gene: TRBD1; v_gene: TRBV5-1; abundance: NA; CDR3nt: TGCGCCAGCAGCCCCGGGACAGGGGAGGCCCAGTACTTC; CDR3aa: CASSPGTGEAQYF